These 24 T cell receptor beta chains were sequenced from one sample in a study of human T cells and chemical hapten exposure. TCRdb reprocessed the RACE reads via MiXCR and lists one record per CDR3 protein. In the table there are under 200,000 distinct CDR3 sequences, around 13% of which are singletons. Time point denoted: patch test 1, 2 weeks after DPC sensitization. Documented treatment: therapeutic diphenylcyclopropenone sensitization with weekly scalp DPC. Sample: whole blood, taken in connection with sensitization to the hapten diphenylcyclopropenone (DPC). All receptors derive from a woman in her twenties or thirties with alopecia areata. Some clones in this sample may be carry-over from other donors' samples.

This clonotype was seen a handful of times. The rearrangement uses TRBV10-3 and TRBJ2-7; no reliable D call. Looked up from germline, CDR1 is ENHRY and CDR2 is SYGVKD. V gave up 4 bases and J gave up 1 base, with 8 bases separating them. The CDR3 length is 13 residues. This chain's CDR3 is CAISGHGSYEQYF. The CDR3, as DNA: TGTGCCATCAGTGGTCATGGGTCCTACGAGCAGTACTTC.

This clonotype has just a few counts. This chain links TRBV12-3 or TRBV12-4 with TRBJ1-5; TRBD1 is a possible D gene (6 bases). Trimming took off 6 bases at V and 7 bases at J, with 13 bases between the two ends. CDR3 length equals 13 residues. This CDR3 is CASSVTGRQPQHF. The CDR3 DNA reads as TGTGCCAGCAGCGTCACAGGGAGGCAGCCCCAGCATTTT.

This clonotype was counted ten times or more. The chain joins TRBV20-1 to TRBJ2-1; D may be TRBD1 (5 bases). Germline V gene data show CDR1 as DFQATT and CDR2 as SNEGSKA (reference sequence). V dropped 0 bases and J dropped 1 base, with 16 bases sitting between them. The length of the CDR3 is 17 residues. DNA for the CDR3: TGCAGTGCTAGAGATCAGGGCAGGGTCGCGTCCTACAATGAGCAGTTCTTC. This translates into CSARDQGRVASYNEQFF.

This clonotype has a handful of counts. This sequence joins TRBV5-4 and TRBJ2-3, with a possible D match to TRBD2 (6 bases). V shed 4 bases and J shed 5 bases, with 14 bases lying between them. Germline V CDR1 and CDR2: SGHNT, YYREEE (reference sequence). The CDR3 is 14 amino acids. CDR3 in DNA: TGTGCCAGCAGCGTGGGACCCGGGGGAGATACGCAGTATTTT. As protein: CASSVGPGGDTQYF.

The rearrangement links TRBV5-1 to TRBJ2-1; 7 positions match TRBD2. In germline, CDR1 is SGHRS, CDR2 YFSETQ. V gave up 0 bases and J gave up 4 bases; unmatched junction bases: 13. The CDR3 loop spans 18 amino acids. This CDR3 is CASSLEVGGGSEYNEQFF. The CDR3 DNA sequence: TGCGCCAGCAGCTTGGAGGTGGGCGGCGGGAGCGAGTACAATGAGCAGTTCTTC.

The chain couples TRBV2 to TRBJ2-2; D uncertain. Trimming took 4 bases from V and 4 from J, leaving 7 bases between them. CDR1 and CDR2 (germline): SNHLY, FYNNEI. The CDR3 consists of 13 residues. The CDR3 bases are TGTGCCAGCAGTGTAGTTGTCACCGGGGAGCTGTTTTTT. Translated: CASSVVVTGELFF.

This clonotype was observed at least ten times. This sequence joins TRBV20-1 and TRBJ1-5; D unresolved. Trimming took 3 bases from V and 6 from J, leaving 21 bases between them. The germline gives CDR1 DFQATT, CDR2 SNEGSKA (reference sequence). CDR3 length: 16 residues. CDR3 region: CSASLGGSVIGQPQHF. In DNA form, the CDR3 reads TGCAGTGCTAGCCTCGGTGGATCGGTCATCGGTCAGCCCCAGCATTTT.

This clonotype occurred a few times. The V gene is TRBV6-2 or TRBV6-3, the J gene TRBJ2-4; 15 bases agree with TRBD2. Germline loops: CDR1 MNHEY, CDR2 SVGEGT. V lost 4 bases and J lost 2; bases outside the gene matches: 18. This CDR3 is 22 amino acids long. CDR3 region: CASSSRTSGRAVNGFSKNIQYF. The DNA for the CDR3 is TGTGCCAGCAGTTCCCGGACTAGCGGGAGGGCCGTTAACGGGTTCTCCAAAAACATTCAGTACTTC.

The chain joins TRBV7-2 to TRBJ2-3; 16 nucleotides match TRBD2. The V gene's germline CDR1 is SGHTA and CDR2 FQGNSA. This CDR3 is built from 17 residues. Losses at the gene ends were 5 bases for V and 5 bases for J; bases not matched to a gene: 7. The CDR3 DNA sequence: TGTGCCAGCAGCGCGGGACTAGCGGGAGGGTGGAGAGATACGCAGTATTTT. Its translation: CASSAGLAGGWRDTQYF.

The chain couples TRBV3-1 to TRBJ1-1, with TRBD1 identical over 8 bases. Trimming at V came to 4 bases and at J to 12 bases, leaving 10 bases not matched to a gene. The CDR3 consists of 13 residues. Germline CDR1 LGHDT, CDR2 YNNKEL (reference sequence). In DNA form, the CDR3 reads TGTGCCAGCAGCCTTCAGAACAGGGGGGTTACTTTCTTT. This encodes CASSLQNRGVTFF.

This clonotype appeared a few times. The chain has TRBV27 and TRBJ2-7; no clear D gene. In germline, CDR1 is MNHEY, CDR2 SMNVEV (reference sequence). The CDR3 has 12 amino acids. V was trimmed by 2 bases and J by 9 bases, leaving 11 bases between them. The CDR3 nucleotides read TGTGCCAGCAGTTTAGTGGGTTATCCGCAGTACTTC. It yields the protein CASSLVGYPQYF.

The sample holds a few counts of this clonotype. The CDR3 nucleotides are TGCAGCGTTGAAGACTGGTTTAGCTATGGCTACACCTTC. Protein sequence: CSVEDWFSYGYTF. V usage is TRBV29-1 and J usage is TRBJ1-2; D gene ambiguous. The length of the CDR3 is 13 residues. The V and J ends lost 0 bases and 4 bases respectively, with 9 bases between them. The V gene's germline CDR1 is SQVTM and CDR2 ANQGSEA.

The rearrangement joins TRBV20-1 to TRBJ1-1; D is unclear. The V gene lost 2 bases and the J gene lost 7 bases, with 5 bases spanning the gap. Germline V gene lookup returns CDR1 DFQATT and CDR2 SNEGSKA (reference sequence). The CDR3 has 10 amino acids. The CDR3 DNA is TGCAGTGCTAGAACCCTTGAAGCTTTCTTT. Protein sequence: CSARTLEAFF.

In DNA, the CDR3 is TGCGCCAGCAGCCAAGGCAGGGGAGCCTACGAGCAGTACTTC. Protein sequence: CASSQGRGAYEQYF. This chain links TRBV4-1 with TRBJ2-7; D possibly corresponds to TRBD1 (6 bases). Between the trimmed V and J ends, which lost 1 base and 2 bases, there was a span of 9 bases. The CDR3 is 14 residues long. Per germline, CDR1 MGHRA and CDR2 YSYEKL.

This clonotype was seen more than once but under ten times. The rearrangement links TRBV29-1 to TRBJ2-3; no clear D gene. V lost 3 bases to trimming and J lost 2 bases, with 9 bases between them. CDR3 length equals 13 residues. Per germline, CDR1 SQVTM and CDR2 ANQGSEA. The DNA for the CDR3 is TGCAGCGTTGAGGCTTCTTACACAGATACGCAGTATTTT. Translated: CSVEASYTDTQYF.

This clonotype has at least ten counts. The genes are TRBV12-3 or TRBV12-4 and TRBJ1-2; 10 positions match TRBD1. V was pared by 6 bases and J by 4 bases, with 14 bases of the junction left unmatched. This CDR3 comprises 17 residues. Here the CDR3 DNA reads TGTGCCAGCAGCCTTTACCGGGACAGGGGCATCGGCTATGGCTACACCTTC. Amino acids: CASSLYRDRGIGYGYTF.

This rearrangement joins TRBV14 to TRBJ2-3; the D gene is possibly TRBD2 (5 bases). CDR1 and CDR2 (germline): SGHDN, FVKESK. The CDR3 consists of 12 residues. V shed 2 bases and J shed 8 bases, with 8 bases lying between them. CDR3 coding DNA: TGTGCCAGCAGCCAACTAGCAAGTACGCAGTATTTT. It encodes CASSQLASTQYF.

In DNA, the CDR3 is TGTGCCAGTAGTATCCTTCCTATTCAGTATTTT. Protein: CASSILPIQYF. This chain uses TRBV19 with TRBJ2-3; no clear D. The CDR3 extends over 11 amino acids. Germline CDR1 LNHDA, CDR2 SQIVND (reference sequence). V was cut by 3 bases and J by 12 bases, with 10 bases left in between.

This clonotype has a handful of counts. V gene TRBV18 combines with J gene TRBJ2-7; tentative D call: TRBD1 (5 bases). Trimming took 3 bases from V and 3 from J, leaving 9 bases between them. CDR1 KGHSH and CDR2 LQKENI come from the germline V gene. The CDR3 totals 13 residues. The CDR3 region is CASSPTDNYEQYF. DNA for the CDR3: TGTGCCAGCTCACCCACGGACAACTACGAGCAGTACTTC.

This clonotype appeared a few times. The V call is TRBV7-2, the J call TRBJ2-3, with TRBD1 matching 12 bases. The germline V gene has CDR1 SGHTA and CDR2 FQGNSA. V dropped 4 bases and J dropped 5; count of bases not matched to a gene: 16. This CDR3 is 19 amino acids long. The CDR3 nucleotides are TGTGCCAGCAGCTCCCGGTCAGGAAACGGGACAGGGGGCCGAGATACGCAGTATTTT. The encoded protein is CASSSRSGNGTGGRDTQYF. The entire variable domain, with the rest obtained from reference TRBV7-2 and TRBJ2-3, is as follows: GAGVSQSPSNKVTEKGKDVELRCDPISGHTALYWYRQSLGQGLEFLIYFQGNSAPDKSGLPSDRFSAERTGGSVSTLTIQRTQQEDSAVYLCASSSRSGNGTGGRDTQYFGPGTRLTVL.

The chain is built from TRBV29-1 and TRBJ2-1, with D possibly matching TRBD1 (5 bases). Germline loops: CDR1 SQVTM, CDR2 ANQGSEA. The CDR3 is 14 residues long. Trimming took 5 bases from V and 1 from J, leaving 12 bases between them. Written as DNA, the CDR3 is TGCAGCGTTTATGGGCAGGGTTCCTACAATGAGCAGTTCTTC. It codes for CSVYGQGSYNEQFF.

This clonotype was counted at least ten times. The chain has TRBV3-1 and TRBJ1-2; possibly TRBD1 for D (5 bases). Trimming stripped 0 bases from V and 8 bases from J, with 16 bases between. The CDR3 has 15 residues. Germline-derived CDR1 and CDR2 are LGHDT and YNNKEL (reference sequence). This CDR3 reads CASSQERGAWSGYTF. The CDR3 DNA reads as TGTGCCAGCAGCCAAGAAAGAGGGGCCTGGAGCGGCTACACCTTC. The full variable domain, in which reference TRBV3-1 and TRBJ1-2 provide the parts outside the CDR3, is DTAVSQTPKYLVTQMGNDKSIKCEQNLGHDTMYWYKQDSKKFLKIMFSYNNKELIINETVPNRFSPKSPDKAHLNLHINSLELGDSAVYFCASSQERGAWSGYTFGSGTRLTVV.

This sequence joins TRBV21-1 and TRBJ2-5; the table's D call, TRBD2, was not checked against the DNA. TRBV21-1 is deemed a pseudogene. This CDR3 contains 19 residues. The CDR3 loop reads CASSKLRDGRLPRGETQYF. Here the CDR3 DNA reads TGTGCCAGCAGCAAACTTCGTGACGGGAGATTACCGCGGGGGGAGACCCAGTACTTC.

This clonotype was detected only once. V is TRBV25-1 and J is TRBJ2-7, with TRBD2 matching over 9 bases. CDR3 length equals 15 residues. V was clipped by 4 bases and J by 3 bases; unmatched bases: 7. Germline CDR1 MGHDK, CDR2 SYGVNS. CDR3 sequence: CASSATGLARYEQYF. DNA for the CDR3: TGTGCCAGCAGTGCCACGGGACTAGCCCGCTACGAGCAGTACTTC.